This is a list of T cell receptor beta chains from one sample in a study of T cell repertoires in cytomegalovirus infection. TCRdb re-called the reads with MiXCR, one entry per CDR3 protein. The repertoire consists of more than 150,000 distinct CDR3 sequences, with about a quarter occurring once and the leading ten covering about a tenth. The sequencing input was PBMCs. These receptors originate from a human donor in good health (CMV status not recorded). Some clones in this sample may be carry-over from other donors' samples. Both conserved end residues are part of each CDR3. The D gene is left open where the match is weak. For some rows the clone size is stated as once, few or many, or as a class when expanded; others skip it.

D: -
V: TRBV7-9
size: -
J: TRBJ2-1
CDR3: CASSPVAGYNEQFF
DNA: TGTGCCAGCAGCCCTGTGGCCGGATACAATGAGCAGTTCTTC

D: -
V: TRBV2
size: many
J: TRBJ2-7
CDR3: CASKSGASYEQYF
DNA: TGTGCCAGCAAATCCGGGGCCTCCTACGAGCAGTACTTC

D: TRBD2
V: TRBV5-6
size: few
J: TRBJ2-3
CDR3: CASSPTSGITDTQYF
DNA: TGTGCCAGCAGCCCGACTAGCGGGATTACAGATACGCAGTATTTT

D: TRBD2
V: TRBV5-5
size: few
J: TRBJ2-1
CDR3: CASSLPGGQAANEQFF
DNA: TGTGCCAGCAGCTTGCCGGGGGGGCAAGCAGCGAATGAGCAGTTCTTC

D: -
V: TRBV27
size: many
J: TRBJ1-1
CDR3: CASSRGNTEAFF
DNA: TGTGCCAGCAGCCGGGGCAACACTGAAGCTTTCTTT

D: -
V: TRBV20-1
size: few
J: TRBJ1-5
CDR3: CSARSGGKGDQPQHF
DNA: TGCAGTGCTAGGAGCGGCGGGAAGGGCGATCAGCCCCAGCATTTT

D: TRBD1
V: TRBV28
size: few
J: TRBJ2-7
CDR3: CASSLNFRDRITYEQYF
DNA: TGTGCCAGCAGCCTAAATTTCCGGGACAGGATCACCTACGAGCAGTACTTC

D: TRBD2
V: TRBV4-3
size: many
J: TRBJ2-5
CDR3: CASSQDPTSGREETQYF
DNA: TGCGCCAGCAGCCAGGACCCGACTAGCGGGAGGGAAGAGACCCAGTACTTC

D: -
V: TRBV7-2
size: many
J: TRBJ1-1
CDR3: CASSSEVTGRSAAFF
DNA: TGTGCCAGCAGCTCCGAAGTAACAGGGCGTTCTGCAGCTTTCTTT

D: TRBD1
V: TRBV7-2
size: many
J: TRBJ1-1
CDR3: CASSLGVRGQNTEAFF
DNA: TGTGCCAGCAGCTTAGGTGTCAGGGGGCAGAACACTGAAGCTTTCTTT

D: TRBD1
V: TRBV5-6
size: many
J: TRBJ1-6
CDR3: CASSPGTGGYSPLHF
DNA: TGTGCCAGCAGCCCAGGGACAGGGGGCTATTCACCCCTCCACTTT

D: -
V: TRBV11-1
size: few
J: TRBJ2-5
CDR3: CASSFSTSGAETQYF
DNA: TGTGCCAGCAGCTTCTCGACTAGTGGGGCAGAGACCCAGTACTTC